This TCR beta chain was sequenced in a study of blood T cell repertoires in COVID-19. Study background: Both acute and convalescent COVID-19 samples were obtained from the United States, Italy and Spain. Sample material is recorded as cDNA or gDNA derived from T cells, B-cell-depleted T cells, or PBMCs.

Profiling relied on immunoSEQ multiplex PCR, and the TCRdb table lists in-frame clones only, not all of them. Among 250,000 or so clones, approximately 88% were seen once, and the ten largest hold about 6.7%. Enrolment of Seattle patients took place during active infection, and they were followed longitudinally. With 6 bases removed from V and 9 bases from J, the gap between germline ends came to 15 bases. There are 13 residues in the CDR3. This sequence was found in a woman aged 30 to 39 with COVID-19, enrolled during active disease. Source material: peripheral blood. This chain links TRBV12-3 or TRBV12-4 with TRBJ2-1, with D possibly being TRBD2 (5 bases). CDR3 nucleotides: TGTGCCAGCAGCCCTCGTATTGGGAGTGAGCAGTTCTTC. Its translation: CASSPRIGSEQFF.